The 4 T cell receptor beta chains given below trace back to one sample, sequenced in a study of T-cell reconstitution after alpha-beta-depleted transplantation in children. Unique molecular identifiers were incorporated during preparation of the TCRbeta library. Via MiXCR, TCRdb re-called the PCR reads, giving one row per CDR3 protein. The data show almost 600,000 distinct CDR3 sequences, 27% seen once. Sample: PBMCs, taken before TCRalphabeta/CD19-depleted stem cell transplant. The receptor set was obtained from a boy in the first two years of life with Wiskott-Aldrich syndrome, due to receive a stem cell transplant.

This clonotype was picked up a small number of times. V gene TRBV30 combines with J gene TRBJ1-2; D perhaps matches TRBD1 (6 bases). This CDR3 comprises 11 residues. From germline, CDR1 is GTSNPN and CDR2 SVGIG (reference sequence). V was pared by 1 base and J by 7 bases, with 7 bases between. The CDR3 reads CAWSEGGGYTF. CDR3 sequence (DNA): TGTGCCTGGAGTGAAGGGGGTGGCTACACCTTC.

This clonotype was recorded a few times. The V call is TRBV11-2, the J call TRBJ2-1; possible D gene TRBD2, 5 bases. CDR1 and CDR2 (germline): SGHAT, FQNNGV. CDR3 length equals 12 residues. The germline V and J ends were trimmed by 4 bases and 5 bases, with 6 bases remaining between them. In DNA form, the CDR3 reads TGTGCCAGCAGCTACGGGGACAATGAGCAGTTCTTC. The encoded protein is CASSYGDNEQFF.

This clonotype occurred a few times. The chain recombines TRBV7-7 with TRBJ2-3; 11 bases line up with TRBD1. V trimming: 3 bases; J trimming: 0 bases; junction bases outside the gene matches: 5. Germline V gene data show CDR1 as SSHAT and CDR2 as FNYEAQ (reference sequence). This CDR3 has 17 amino acids. DNA of the CDR3: TGTGCCAGCAGCTTGAGGACAGGGGGCTTTAGCACAGATACGCAGTATTTT. Encoded protein: CASSLRTGGFSTDTQYF.

The rearrangement links TRBV20-1 to TRBJ2-7, with D possibly being TRBD1 or TRBD2 (5 bases each). This CDR3 has 14 residues. The germline gives CDR1 DFQATT, CDR2 SNEGSKA (reference sequence). The ends were cut back, 3 bases at V and 2 bases at J, with 14 bases in the middle. For the CDR3, the DNA is TGCAGTGCTAGTCCCGGGACGGGTACCTACGAGCAGTACTTC. This translates into CSASPGTGTYEQYF.